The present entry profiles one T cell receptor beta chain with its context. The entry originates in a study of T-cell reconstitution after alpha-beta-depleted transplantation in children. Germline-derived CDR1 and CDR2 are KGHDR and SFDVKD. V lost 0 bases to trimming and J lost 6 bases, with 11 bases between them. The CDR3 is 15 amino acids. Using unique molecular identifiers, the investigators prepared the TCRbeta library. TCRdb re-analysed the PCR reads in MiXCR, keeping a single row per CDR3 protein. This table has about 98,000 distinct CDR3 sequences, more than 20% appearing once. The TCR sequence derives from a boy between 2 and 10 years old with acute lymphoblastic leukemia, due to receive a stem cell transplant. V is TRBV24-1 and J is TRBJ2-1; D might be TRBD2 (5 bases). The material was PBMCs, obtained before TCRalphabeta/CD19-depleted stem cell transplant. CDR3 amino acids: CATSDLPTKVNEQFF. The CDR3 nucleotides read TGTGCCACCAGTGATTTGCCGACTAAGGTCAATGAGCAGTTCTTC.